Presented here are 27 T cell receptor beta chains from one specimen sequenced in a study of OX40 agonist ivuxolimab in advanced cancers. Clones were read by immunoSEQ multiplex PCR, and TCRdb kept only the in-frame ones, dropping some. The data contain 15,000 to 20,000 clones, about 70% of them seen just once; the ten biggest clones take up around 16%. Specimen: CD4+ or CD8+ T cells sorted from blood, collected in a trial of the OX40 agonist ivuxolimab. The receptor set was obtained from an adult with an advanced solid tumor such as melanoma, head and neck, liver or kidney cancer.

The CDR3 DNA reads as TGTGCCAGCTCACCAGGGACAGGGGGCGCGGCTAATGAAAAACTGTTTTTT. This translates into CASSPGTGGAANEKLFF. The V and J genes are TRBV18 and TRBJ1-4, with TRBD1 matching over 12 bases. Trimming took 2 bases from V and 3 from J; bases not matched to a gene: 4. CDR1 and CDR2 from the germline V gene are KGHSH and LQKENI. The CDR3 runs to 17 residues.

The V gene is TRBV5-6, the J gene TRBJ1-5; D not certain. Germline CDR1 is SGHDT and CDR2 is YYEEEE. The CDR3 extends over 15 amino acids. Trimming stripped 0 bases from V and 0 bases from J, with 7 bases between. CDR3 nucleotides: TGTGCCAGCAGCTTGGGAGCTAATAGCAATCAGCCCCAGCATTTT. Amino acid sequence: CASSLGANSNQPQHF. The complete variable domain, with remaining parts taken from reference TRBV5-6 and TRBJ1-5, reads DAGVTQSPTHLIKTRGQQVTLRCSPKSGHDTVSWYQQALGQGPQFIFQYYEEEERQRGNFPDRFSGHQFPNYSSELNVNALLLGDSALYLCASSLGANSNQPQHFGDGTRLSIL.

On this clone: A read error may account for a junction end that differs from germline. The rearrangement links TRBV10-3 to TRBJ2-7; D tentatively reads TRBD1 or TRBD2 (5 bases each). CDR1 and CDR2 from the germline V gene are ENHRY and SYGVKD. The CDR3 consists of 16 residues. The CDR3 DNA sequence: TGTGCCAGCAGTGAAGAAGGCAGTTGGGGGATCTACGAGCAGTACTTC. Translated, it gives CASSEEGSWGIYEQYF.

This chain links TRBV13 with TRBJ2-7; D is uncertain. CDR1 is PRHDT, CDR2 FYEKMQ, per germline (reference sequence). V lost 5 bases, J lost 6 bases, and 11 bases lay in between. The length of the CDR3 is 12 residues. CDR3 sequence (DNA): TGTGCCAGCAGCCCCGGACGTGGCGAGCAGTACTTC. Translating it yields CASSPGRGEQYF.

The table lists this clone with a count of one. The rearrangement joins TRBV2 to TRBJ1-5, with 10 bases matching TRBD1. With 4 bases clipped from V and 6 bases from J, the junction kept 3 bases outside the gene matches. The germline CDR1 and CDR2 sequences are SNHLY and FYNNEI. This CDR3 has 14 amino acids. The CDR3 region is CASSGGQGPQPQHF. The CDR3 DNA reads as TGTGCCAGCAGTGGGGGACAGGGGCCTCAGCCCCAGCATTTT. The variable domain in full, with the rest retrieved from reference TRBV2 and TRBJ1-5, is EPEVTQTPSHQVTQMGQEVILRCVPISNHLYFYWYRQILGQKVEFLVSFYNNEISEKSEIFDDQFSVERPDGSNFTLKIRSTKLEDSAMYFCASSGGQGPQPQHFGDGTRLSIL.

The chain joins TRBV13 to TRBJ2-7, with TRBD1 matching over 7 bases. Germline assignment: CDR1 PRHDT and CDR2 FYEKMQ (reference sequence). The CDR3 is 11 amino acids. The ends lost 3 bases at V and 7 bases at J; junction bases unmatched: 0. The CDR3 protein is CASSFRGEQYF. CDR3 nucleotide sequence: TGTGCCAGCAGCTTCAGGGGGGAGCAGTACTTC. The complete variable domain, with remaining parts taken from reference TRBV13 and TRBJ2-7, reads AAGVIQSPRHLIKEKRETATLKCYPIPRHDTVYWYQQGPGQDPQFLISFYEKMQSDKGSIPDRFSAQQFSDYHSELNMSSLELGDSALYFCASSFRGEQYFGPGTRLTVT.

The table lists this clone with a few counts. The chain's CDR3 is CASSQAAESTDTQYF. The CDR3 DNA sequence: TGTGCCAGCAGCCAGGCAGCGGAGAGCACAGATACGCAGTATTTT. The chain has TRBV14 and TRBJ2-3, with TRBD2 as a possible D gene (5 bases). The germline CDR1 and CDR2 sequences are SGHDN and FVKESK. The V end was cut by 3 bases, the J end by 0 bases, with 10 bases between. The CDR3 sequence is 15 residues long.

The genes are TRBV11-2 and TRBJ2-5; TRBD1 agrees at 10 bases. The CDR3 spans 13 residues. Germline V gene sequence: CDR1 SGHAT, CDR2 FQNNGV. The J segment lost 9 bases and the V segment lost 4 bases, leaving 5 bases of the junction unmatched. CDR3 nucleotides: TGTGCCAGCAGCTCGGGACAGGGGAGGCCCCAGTACTTC. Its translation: CASSSGQGRPQYF.

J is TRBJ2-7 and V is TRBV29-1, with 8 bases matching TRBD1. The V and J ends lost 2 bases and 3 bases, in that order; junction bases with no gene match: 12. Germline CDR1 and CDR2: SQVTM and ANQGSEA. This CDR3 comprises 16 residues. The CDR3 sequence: CSVEQGTGLWGYEQYF. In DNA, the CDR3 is TGCAGCGTTGAACAGGGGACAGGTTTGTGGGGCTACGAGCAGTACTTC.

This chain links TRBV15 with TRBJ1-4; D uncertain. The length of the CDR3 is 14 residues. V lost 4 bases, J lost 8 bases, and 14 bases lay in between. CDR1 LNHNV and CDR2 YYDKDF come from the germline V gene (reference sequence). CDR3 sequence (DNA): TGTGCCACCAGCAATTGGGAGACGGAGGAAAAACTGTTTTTT. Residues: CATSNWETEEKLFF.

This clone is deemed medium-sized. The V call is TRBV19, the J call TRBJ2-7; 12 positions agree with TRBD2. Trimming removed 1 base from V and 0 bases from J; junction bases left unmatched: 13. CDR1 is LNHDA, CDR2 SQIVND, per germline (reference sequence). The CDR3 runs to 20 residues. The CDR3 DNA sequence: TGTGCCAGTAGTATAGCGTCCCGACTAGCGGGAGCCTCTGGCTCCTACGAGCAGTACTTC. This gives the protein CASSIASRLAGASGSYEQYF.

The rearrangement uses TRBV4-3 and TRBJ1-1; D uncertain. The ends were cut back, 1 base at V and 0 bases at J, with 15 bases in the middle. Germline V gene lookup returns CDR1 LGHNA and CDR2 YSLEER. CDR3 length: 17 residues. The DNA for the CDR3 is TGCGCCAGCAGCCAAGTAAGAGGGTCCAACATGAACACTGAAGCTTTCTTT. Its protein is CASSQVRGSNMNTEAFF.

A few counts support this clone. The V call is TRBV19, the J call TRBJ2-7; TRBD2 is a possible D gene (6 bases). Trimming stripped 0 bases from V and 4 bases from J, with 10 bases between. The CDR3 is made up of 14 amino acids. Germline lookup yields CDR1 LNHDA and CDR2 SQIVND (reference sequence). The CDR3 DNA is TGTGCCAGTAGTATAGACGGGAGTTTGTACGAGCAGTACTTC. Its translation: CASSIDGSLYEQYF.

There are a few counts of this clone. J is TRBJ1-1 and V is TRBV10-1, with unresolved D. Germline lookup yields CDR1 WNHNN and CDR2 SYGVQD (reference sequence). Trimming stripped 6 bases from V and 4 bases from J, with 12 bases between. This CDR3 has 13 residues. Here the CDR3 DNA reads TGCGCCAGCAGCCCCTCTAGGGCCACTGAAGCTTTCTTT. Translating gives CASSPSRATEAFF.

The CDR3 protein is CASRGTGDTDTQYF. The CDR3 bases are TGCGCCAGCCGTGGGACAGGGGACACAGATACGCAGTATTTT. The V call is TRBV10-1, the J call TRBJ2-3; TRBD1 matches at 10 bases. Germline CDR1 is WNHNN and CDR2 is SYGVQD (reference sequence). Losses at the gene ends were 8 bases for V and 2 bases for J; bases not matched to a gene: 4. The CDR3 length is 14 residues.

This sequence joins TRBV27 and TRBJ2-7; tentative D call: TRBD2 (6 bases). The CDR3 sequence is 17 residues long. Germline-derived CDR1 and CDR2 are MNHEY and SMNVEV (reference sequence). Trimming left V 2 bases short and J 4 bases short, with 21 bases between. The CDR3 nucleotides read TGTGCCAGCAGTTTAAGGGGCGCTATAGCGGCCCAATACGAGCAGTACTTC. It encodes CASSLRGAIAAQYEQYF.

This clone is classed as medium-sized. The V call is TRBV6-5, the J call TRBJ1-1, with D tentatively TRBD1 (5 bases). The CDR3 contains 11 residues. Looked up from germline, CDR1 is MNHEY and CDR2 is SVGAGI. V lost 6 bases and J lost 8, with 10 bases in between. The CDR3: CASRLGTEAFF. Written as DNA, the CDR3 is TGTGCCAGCAGGTTAGGGACCGAAGCTTTCTTT.

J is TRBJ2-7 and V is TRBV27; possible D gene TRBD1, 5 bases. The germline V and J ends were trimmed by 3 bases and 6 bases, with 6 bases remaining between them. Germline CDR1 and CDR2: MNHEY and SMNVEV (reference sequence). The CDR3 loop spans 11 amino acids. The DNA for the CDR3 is TGTGCCAGCAGTTTCAGGGCCGAGCAGTACTTC. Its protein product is CASSFRAEQYF.

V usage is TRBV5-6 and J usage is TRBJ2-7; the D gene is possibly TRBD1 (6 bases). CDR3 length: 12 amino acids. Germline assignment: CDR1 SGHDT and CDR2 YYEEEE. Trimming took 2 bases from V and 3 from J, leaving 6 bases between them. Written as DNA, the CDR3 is TGTGCCAGCAGCTTAGGGGGCTACGAGCAGTACTTC. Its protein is CASSLGGYEQYF. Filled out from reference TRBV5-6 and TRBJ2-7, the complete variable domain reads DAGVTQSPTHLIKTRGQQVTLRCSPKSGHDTVSWYQQALGQGPQFIFQYYEEEERQRGNFPDRFSGHQFPNYSSELNVNALLLGDSALYLCASSLGGYEQYFGPGTRLTVT.

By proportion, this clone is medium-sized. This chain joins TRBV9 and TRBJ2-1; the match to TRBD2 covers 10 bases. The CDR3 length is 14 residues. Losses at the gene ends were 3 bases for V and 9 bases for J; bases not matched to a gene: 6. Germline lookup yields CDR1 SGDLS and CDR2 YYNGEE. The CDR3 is CASSAPQREGEQFF. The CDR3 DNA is TGTGCCAGCAGCGCCCCCCAGCGGGAGGGTGAGCAGTTCTTC.

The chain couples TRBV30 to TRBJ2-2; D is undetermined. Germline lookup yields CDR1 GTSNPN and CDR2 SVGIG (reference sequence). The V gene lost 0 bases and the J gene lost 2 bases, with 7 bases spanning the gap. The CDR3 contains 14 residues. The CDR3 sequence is CAWSVLLNTGELFF. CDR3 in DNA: TGTGCCTGGAGTGTACTTTTAAACACCGGGGAGCTGTTTTTT.

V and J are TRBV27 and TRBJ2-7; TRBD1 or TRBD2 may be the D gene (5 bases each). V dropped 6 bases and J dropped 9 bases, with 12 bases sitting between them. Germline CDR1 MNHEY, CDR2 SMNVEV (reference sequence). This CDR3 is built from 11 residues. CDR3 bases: TGTGCCAGCAGCGTCGAGGGGTTGCAGTACTTC. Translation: CASSVEGLQYF.

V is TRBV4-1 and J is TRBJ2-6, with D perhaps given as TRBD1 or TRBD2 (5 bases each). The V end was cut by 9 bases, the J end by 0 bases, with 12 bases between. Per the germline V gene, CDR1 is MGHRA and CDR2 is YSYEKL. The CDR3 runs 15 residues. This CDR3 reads CASSDRASGANVLTF. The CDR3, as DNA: TGCGCCAGTAGCGACAGAGCCTCTGGGGCCAACGTCCTGACTTTC.

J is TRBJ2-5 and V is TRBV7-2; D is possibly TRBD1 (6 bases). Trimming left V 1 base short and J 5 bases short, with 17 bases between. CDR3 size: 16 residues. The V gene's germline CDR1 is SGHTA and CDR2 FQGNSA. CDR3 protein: CASSLGAGTPLETQYF. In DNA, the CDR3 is TGTGCCAGCAGCTTAGGGGCTGGGACACCCTTGGAGACCCAGTACTTC.

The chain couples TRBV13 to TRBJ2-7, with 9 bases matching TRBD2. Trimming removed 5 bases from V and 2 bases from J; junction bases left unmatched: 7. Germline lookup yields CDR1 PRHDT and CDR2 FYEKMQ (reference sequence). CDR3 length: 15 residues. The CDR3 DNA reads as TGTGCCAGCAGCCAAGAAGTAGCGGGGGCCTACGAGCAGTACTTC. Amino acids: CASSQEVAGAYEQYF.

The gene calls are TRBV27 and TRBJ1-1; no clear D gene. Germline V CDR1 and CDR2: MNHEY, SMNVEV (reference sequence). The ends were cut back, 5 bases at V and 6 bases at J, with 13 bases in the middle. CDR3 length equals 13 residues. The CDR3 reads CASSGASTAEAFF. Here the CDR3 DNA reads TGTGCCAGCAGTGGAGCCTCGACGGCTGAAGCTTTCTTT.

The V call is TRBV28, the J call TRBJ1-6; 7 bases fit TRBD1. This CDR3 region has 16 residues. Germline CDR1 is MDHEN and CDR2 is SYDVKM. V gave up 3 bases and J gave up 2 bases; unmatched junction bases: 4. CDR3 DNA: TGTGCCAGCAGTTTTGTAGGGACAGCCTATAATTCACCCCTCCACTTT. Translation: CASSFVGTAYNSPLHF.